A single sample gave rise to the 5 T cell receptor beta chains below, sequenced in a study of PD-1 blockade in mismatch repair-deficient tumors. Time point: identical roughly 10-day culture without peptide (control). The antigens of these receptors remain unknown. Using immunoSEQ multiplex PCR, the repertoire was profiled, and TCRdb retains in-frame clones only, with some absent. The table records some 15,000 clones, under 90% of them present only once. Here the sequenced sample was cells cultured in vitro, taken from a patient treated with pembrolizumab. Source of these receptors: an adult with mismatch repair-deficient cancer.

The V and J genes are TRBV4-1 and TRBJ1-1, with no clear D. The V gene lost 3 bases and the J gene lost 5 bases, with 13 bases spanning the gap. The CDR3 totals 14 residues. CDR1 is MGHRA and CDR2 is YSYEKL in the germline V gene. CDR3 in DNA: TGCGCCAGCAGCCAGGTCGGGGTGGGAACTGAAGCTTTCTTT. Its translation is CASSQVGVGTEAFF.

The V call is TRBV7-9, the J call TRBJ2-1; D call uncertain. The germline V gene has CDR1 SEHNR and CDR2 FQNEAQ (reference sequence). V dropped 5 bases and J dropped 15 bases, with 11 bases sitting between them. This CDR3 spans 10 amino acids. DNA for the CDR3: TGTGCCAGCAGCCGCGTTTTACCGTTCTTC. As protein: CASSRVLPFF.

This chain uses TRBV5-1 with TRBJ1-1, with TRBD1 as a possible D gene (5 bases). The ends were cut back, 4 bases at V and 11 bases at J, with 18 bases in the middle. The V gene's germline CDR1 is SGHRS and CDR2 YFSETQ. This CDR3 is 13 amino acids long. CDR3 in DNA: TGCGCCAGCAGCGCACCCTGGGACGAGAGGGCTTTCTTT. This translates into CASSAPWDERAFF.

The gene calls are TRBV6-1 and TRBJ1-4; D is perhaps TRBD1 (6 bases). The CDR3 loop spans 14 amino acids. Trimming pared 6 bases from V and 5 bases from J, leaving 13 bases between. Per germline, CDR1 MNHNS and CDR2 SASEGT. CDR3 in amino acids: CASRRTELNEKLFF. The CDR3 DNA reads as TGTGCCAGCAGAAGGACAGAGCTGAATGAAAAACTGTTTTTT.

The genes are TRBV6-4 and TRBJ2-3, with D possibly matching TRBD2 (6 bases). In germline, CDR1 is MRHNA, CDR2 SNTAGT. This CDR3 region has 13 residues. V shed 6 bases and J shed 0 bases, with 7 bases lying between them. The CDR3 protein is CASSGSSTDTQYF. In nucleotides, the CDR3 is TGTGCCAGCAGCGGGAGTAGCACAGATACGCAGTATTTT.